Following are 4 T cell receptor beta chains from one sample sequenced in a study of cytomegalovirus exposure and HLA in healthy donors (TCRdb year 2017). The method behind the library was the immunoSEQ multiplex PCR assay. The multiplex PCR relied on a mix of 60 forward primers for TCR Vbeta segments and 13 reverse primers for TCR Jbeta segments. TCRdb took this table from immuneACCESS and kept in-frame rearrangements with V and J called. Such tables lack part of the clones; where checked against another copy, unresolved V genes explain under half of the gap, and the rest is unexplained. Across this sample there are 40,000 to 45,000 clones, with around two thirds seen only once. The top ten clones comprise about 8.5% of the sample. Sequenced input: PBMCs. These receptors all come from a human donor in good health.

The rearrangement joins TRBV5-4 to TRBJ2-1; 12 bases fit TRBD2. Germline V gene sequence: CDR1 SGHNT, CDR2 YYREEE (reference sequence). With V trimmed by 1 base and J by 9 bases, 11 bases remained unmatched. CDR3 length equals 17 residues. The CDR3 sequence: CASSLMVLAGGQGEQFF. DNA of the CDR3: TGTGCCAGCAGCTTGATGGTTCTAGCGGGGGGGCAGGGTGAGCAGTTCTTC.

The rearrangement links TRBV11-2 to TRBJ2-5, with 8 bases fitting TRBD1. The DNA end is more similar to TRBJ2-7, so the J call may be wrong. CDR3 length: 17 amino acids. In germline, CDR1 is SGHAT, CDR2 FQNNGV. CDR3 sequence reads: CASSPLRTGQGAYEQYF. The CDR3 DNA is TGTGCCAGCTCACCCCTCCGGACAGGGCAAGGGGCCTACGAGCAGTACTTC.

The J gene is TRBJ1-4, the V gene TRBV10-1; D is ambiguous. Trimming removed 0 bases from V and 10 bases from J, with 9 bases in between. CDR1 and CDR2 (germline): WNHNN, SYGVQD (reference sequence). The CDR3 is 13 amino acids. CDR3 DNA: TGCGCCAGCAGTGAGTCTGTCGTCGGAAAACTGTTTTTT. Protein sequence: CASSESVVGKLFF.

The rearrangement links TRBV6-5 to TRBJ2-3; D is uncertain. From germline, CDR1 is MNHEY and CDR2 SVGAGI. This CDR3 has 15 amino acids. V lost 5 bases and J 0 bases, leaving 12 bases between the germline ends. CDR3 nucleotides: TGTGCCAGCAGTCCTACTTTGACTAGCACAGATACGCAGTATTTT. It yields the protein CASSPTLTSTDTQYF.